The 12 T cell receptor beta chains below all came from one sample that was sequenced in a study of shared clonotypes between healthy human individuals. Method: immunoSEQ multiplex PCR; TCRdb's copy keeps in-frame clones and lacks some. The profile covers some 900,000 clones, with more than 75% appearing a single time and approximately 1.5% taken by the ten largest. Material: memory CD4+ T cells sorted from blood. Subset here: CD45RA-negative fraction. These receptors were obtained from a man aged 18 to 30 in good health.

This chain uses TRBV6-5 with TRBJ2-3; D possibly corresponds to TRBD2 (7 bases). In germline, CDR1 is MNHEY, CDR2 SVGAGI. V lost 2 bases and J lost 1, with 10 bases in between. This CDR3 region has 15 residues. The CDR3 spells CASSYRGARTDTQYF. The CDR3 coding sequence is TGTGCCAGCAGTTACCGGGGGGCGCGCACAGATACGCAGTATTTT.

V and J are TRBV21-1 and TRBJ1-2; TRBD1, the table's D call, lacks a check against the DNA. TRBV21-1 is designated a pseudogene. There are 20 residues in the CDR3. The CDR3 spells CASSVGMGLGTGGRVDGYTF. As DNA, the CDR3 is TGTGCCAGCAGCGTCGGAATGGGTTTGGGGACAGGGGGTAGGGTTGATGGCTACACCTTC.

This clone turned up a few times. V and J are TRBV30 and TRBJ1-1; 8 positions match TRBD1. The CDR3 is 13 amino acids. Per the germline V gene, CDR1 is GTSNPN and CDR2 is SVGIG (reference sequence). The CDR3 spells CAHARGQGARAFF. CDR3 coding DNA: TGTGCACACGCTAGAGGGCAGGGGGCTCGAGCTTTCTTT. Using reference TRBV30 and TRBJ1-1 for the parts outside the CDR3, the full variable domain is SQTIHQWPATLVQPVGSPLSLECTVEGTSNPNLYWYRQAAGRGLQLLFYSVGIGQISSEVPQNLSASRPQDRQFILSSKKLLLSDSGFYLCAHARGQGARAFFGQGTRLTVV.

This chain connects TRBV7-3 to TRBJ1-2; D is undetermined. Trimming took 2 bases from V and 5 from J, leaving 9 bases between them. Germline CDR1 reads SGHTA; CDR2 reads FQGTGA. The CDR3 is 13 amino acids. The CDR3 nucleotides read TGTGCCAGCAGCTTAGGACCAGAGTATGGCTACACCTTC. Residues: CASSLGPEYGYTF.

The rearrangement links TRBV6-1 to TRBJ1-1; D call uncertain. Germline V gene lookup returns CDR1 MNHNS and CDR2 SASEGT. The CDR3 contains 13 residues. V was clipped by 1 base and J by 6 bases, with 9 bases between them. The CDR3 loop is CASSEVGMAEAFF. The CDR3 coding sequence is TGTGCCAGCAGTGAAGTAGGGATGGCTGAAGCTTTCTTT.

The CDR3 here is CASSRGTTDTQYF. The CDR3 DNA sequence: TGTGCCAGCAGCCGGGGTACGACAGATACGCAGTATTTT. The chain couples TRBV7-3 to TRBJ2-3; TRBD2 might be the D (5 bases). Germline assignment: CDR1 SGHTA and CDR2 FQGTGA. Deletions cut 5 bases from V and 3 bases from J, with 9 bases between. CDR3 length: 13 amino acids.

The chain links TRBV7-3 to TRBJ2-1; the D gene is possibly TRBD2 (5 bases). Per germline, CDR1 SGHTA and CDR2 FQGTGA. The CDR3 runs 14 residues. V shed 5 bases and J shed 6 bases, with 14 bases lying between them. CDR3 bases: TGTGCCAGCAGCAGGTCCAGCGGACTCAATGAGCAGTTCTTC. It is translated as CASSRSSGLNEQFF. The entire variable domain, with the rest obtained from reference TRBV7-3 and TRBJ2-1, is as follows: GAGVSQTPSNKVTEKGKYVELRCDPISGHTALYWYRQSLGQGPEFLIYFQGTGAADDSGLPNDRFFAVRPEGSVSTLKIQRTERGDSAVYLCASSRSSGLNEQFFGPGTRLTVL.

The chain employs TRBV5-1 and TRBJ2-2, with 8 nucleotides matching TRBD1. The CDR3 spans 15 residues. J gave up 2 bases and V 4 bases, and 4 bases lay outside the gene matches. The germline gives CDR1 SGHRS, CDR2 YFSETQ. This CDR3 reads CASSIQGGNTGELFF. CDR3 bases: TGCGCCAGCAGCATACAGGGGGGAAACACCGGGGAGCTGTTTTTT.

The CDR3 DNA follows: TGTGCCAGCAGCGCAGGCGGCGAGTACCAAGAGACCCAGTACTTC. It yields the protein CASSAGGEYQETQYF. The V and J genes are TRBV7-2 and TRBJ2-5, with D uncertain. V was cut by 5 bases and J by 0 bases, with 13 bases left in between. The CDR3 extends over 15 amino acids. The germline V gene encodes CDR1 SGHTA and CDR2 FQGNSA.

The chain couples TRBV5-1 to TRBJ2-7; 9 bases fit TRBD1. CDR3 length equals 15 residues. J gave up 4 bases and V 4 bases, and 9 bases lay outside the gene matches. CDR1 and CDR2 from the germline V gene are SGHRS and YFSETQ. In DNA, the CDR3 is TGCGCCAGCAGCCCTATTTCACAGGGGGCATACGAGCAGTACTTC. Its translation is CASSPISQGAYEQYF.

The table lists this clone with a count of one. The chain carries TRBV7-8 and TRBJ1-2, with 9 bases matching TRBD1. With 5 bases clipped from V and 5 bases from J, the junction kept 9 bases outside the gene matches. Germline V gene data show CDR1 as SGHVS and CDR2 as FQNEAQ. The CDR3 totals 15 residues. The CDR3: CASSTVTGGRYGYTF. In nucleotides, the CDR3 is TGTGCCAGCAGCACCGTGACAGGGGGAAGGTATGGCTACACCTTC.

This chain links TRBV30 with TRBJ2-3; D not certain. Trimming left V 0 bases short and J 4 bases short, with 5 bases between. The germline V gene has CDR1 GTSNPN and CDR2 SVGIG (reference sequence). The CDR3 spans 12 residues. The CDR3 loop reads CAWSVTPDTQYF. The CDR3 DNA sequence: TGTGCCTGGAGTGTAACCCCAGATACGCAGTATTTT.